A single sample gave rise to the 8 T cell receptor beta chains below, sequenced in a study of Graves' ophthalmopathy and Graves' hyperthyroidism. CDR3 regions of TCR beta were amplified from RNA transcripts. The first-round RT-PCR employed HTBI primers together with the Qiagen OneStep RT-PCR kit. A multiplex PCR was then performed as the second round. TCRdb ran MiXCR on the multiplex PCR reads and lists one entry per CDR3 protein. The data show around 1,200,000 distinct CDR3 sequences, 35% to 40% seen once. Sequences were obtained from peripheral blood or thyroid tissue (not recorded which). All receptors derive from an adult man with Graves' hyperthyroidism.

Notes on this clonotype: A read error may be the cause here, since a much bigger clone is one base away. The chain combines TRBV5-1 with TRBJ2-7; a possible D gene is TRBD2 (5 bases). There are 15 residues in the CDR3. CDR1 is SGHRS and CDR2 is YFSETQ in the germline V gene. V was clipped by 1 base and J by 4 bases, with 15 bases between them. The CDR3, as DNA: TGCGCCAGCAGCTTGCTGTCGGACGGCGGGTACGAGCAGTACTTC. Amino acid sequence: CASSLLSDGGYEQYF.

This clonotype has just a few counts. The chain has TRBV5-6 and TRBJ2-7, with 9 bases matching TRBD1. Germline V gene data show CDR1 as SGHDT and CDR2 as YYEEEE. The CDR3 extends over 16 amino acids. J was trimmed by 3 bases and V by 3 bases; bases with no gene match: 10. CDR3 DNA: TGTGCCAGCAGCTCTGCCGGGACAGGGACCTACTACGAGCAGTACTTC. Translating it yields CASSSAGTGTYYEQYF.

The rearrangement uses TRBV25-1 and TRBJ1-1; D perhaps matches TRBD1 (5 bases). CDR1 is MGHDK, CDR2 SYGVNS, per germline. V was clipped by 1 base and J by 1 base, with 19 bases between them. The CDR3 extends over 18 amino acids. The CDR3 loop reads CASSESVMSPRGNTEAFF. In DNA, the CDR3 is TGTGCCAGCAGTGAATCTGTTATGTCTCCGAGGGGGAACACTGAAGCTTTCTTT. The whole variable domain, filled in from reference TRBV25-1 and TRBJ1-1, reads EADIYQTPRYLVIGTGKKITLECSQTMGHDKMYWYQQDPGMELHLIHYSYGVNSTEKGDLSSESTVSRIRTEHFPLTLESARPSHTSQYLCASSESVMSPRGNTEAFFGQGTRLTVV.

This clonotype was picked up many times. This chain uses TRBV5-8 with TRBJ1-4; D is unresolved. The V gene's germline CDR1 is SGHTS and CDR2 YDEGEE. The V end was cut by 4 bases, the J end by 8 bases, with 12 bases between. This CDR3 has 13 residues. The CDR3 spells CASSLHVVEKLFF. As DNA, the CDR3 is TGTGCCAGCAGCCTCCACGTAGTAGAAAAACTGTTTTTT.

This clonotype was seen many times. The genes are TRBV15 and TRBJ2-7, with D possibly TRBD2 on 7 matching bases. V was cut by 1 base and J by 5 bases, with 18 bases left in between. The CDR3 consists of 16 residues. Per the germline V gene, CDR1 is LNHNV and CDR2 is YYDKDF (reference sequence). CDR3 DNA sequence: TGTGCCACCAGCAGAGCAAAGGGGGGGGCTCAGGACGAGCAGTACTTC. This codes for CATSRAKGGAQDEQYF.

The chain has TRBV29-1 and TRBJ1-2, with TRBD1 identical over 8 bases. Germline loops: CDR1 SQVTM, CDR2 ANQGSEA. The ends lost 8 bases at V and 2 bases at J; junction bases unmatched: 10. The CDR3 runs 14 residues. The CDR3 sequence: CSSAPGQANYGYTF. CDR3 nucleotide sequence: TGCAGCAGTGCACCGGGACAGGCGAACTATGGCTACACCTTC.

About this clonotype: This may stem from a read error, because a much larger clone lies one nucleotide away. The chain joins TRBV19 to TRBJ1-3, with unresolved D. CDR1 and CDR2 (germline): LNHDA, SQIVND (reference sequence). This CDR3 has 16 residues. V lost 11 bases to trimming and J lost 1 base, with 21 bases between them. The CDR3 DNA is TGTGCCGGTTCGCCGCCCAGACGGGGTTCTGGAAACACCATATATTTT. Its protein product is CAGSPPRRGSGNTIYF.

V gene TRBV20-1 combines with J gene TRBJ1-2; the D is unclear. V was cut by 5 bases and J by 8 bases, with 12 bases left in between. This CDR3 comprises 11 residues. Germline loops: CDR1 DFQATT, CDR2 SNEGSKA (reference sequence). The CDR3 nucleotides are TGCAGTGCTGAGTCCGTGGGGGGCTACACCTTC. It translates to CSAESVGGYTF.